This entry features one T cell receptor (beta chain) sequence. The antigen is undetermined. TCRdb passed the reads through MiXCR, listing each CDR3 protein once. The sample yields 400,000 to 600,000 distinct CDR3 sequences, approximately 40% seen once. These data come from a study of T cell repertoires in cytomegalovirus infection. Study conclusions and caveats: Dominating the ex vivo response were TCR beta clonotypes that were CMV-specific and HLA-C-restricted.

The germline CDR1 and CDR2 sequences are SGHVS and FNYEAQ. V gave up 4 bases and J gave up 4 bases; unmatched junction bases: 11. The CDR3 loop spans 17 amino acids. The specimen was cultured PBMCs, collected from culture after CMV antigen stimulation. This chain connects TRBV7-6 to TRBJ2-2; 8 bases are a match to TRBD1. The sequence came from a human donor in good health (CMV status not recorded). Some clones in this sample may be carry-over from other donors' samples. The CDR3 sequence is CASSSTPFTGGTGELFF. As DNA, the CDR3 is TGTGCCAGCAGCTCGACCCCATTCACAGGGGGCACCGGGGAGCTGTTTTTT.